Presented here are 21 T cell receptor beta chains from one specimen sequenced in a study of shared clonotypes between healthy human individuals. TCRdb keeps only in-frame clones here, not all; method: immunoSEQ multiplex PCR. The sample has 1,400,000 or so clones, less than 99% seen once. The sequenced sample consisted of naive CD4+ T cells sorted from blood. Subset of the sample: CD45RA+ positively selected. These receptors came from a man aged 25 to 40 in good health.

The V call is TRBV19, the J call TRBJ2-7; no reliable D call. Germline CDR1 reads LNHDA; CDR2 reads SQIVND (reference sequence). Trimming took off 8 bases at V and 5 bases at J, with 10 bases between the two ends. The CDR3 is made up of 11 amino acids. DNA for the CDR3: TGTGCCAGTCTCACCCCCCACGAGCAGTACTTC. It yields the protein CASLTPHEQYF.

The sample holds one count of this clone. The chain has TRBV7-2 and TRBJ2-7; the match to TRBD1 covers 8 bases. V shed 4 bases and J 5 bases; nucleotides not matched to a gene: 13. The CDR3 totals 16 residues. Germline loops: CDR1 SGHTA, CDR2 FQGNSA. CDR3: CASSSQWTGWRDEQYF. DNA for the CDR3: TGTGCCAGCAGCTCGCAGTGGACAGGGTGGAGGGACGAGCAGTACTTC.

J is TRBJ1-1 and V is TRBV27; D is unclear. The CDR3 has 13 amino acids. Germline V gene data show CDR1 as MNHEY and CDR2 as SMNVEV (reference sequence). Trimming took off 5 bases at V and 7 bases at J, with 14 bases between the two ends. CDR3 residues: CASSVRARNEAFF. CDR3 bases: TGTGCCAGCAGTGTCCGGGCCAGGAATGAAGCTTTCTTT.

V is TRBV5-6 and J is TRBJ1-2; D gene uncertain. CDR1 is SGHDT, CDR2 YYEEEE, per germline. The CDR3 is 16 residues long. V lost 4 bases, J lost 1 base, and 17 bases lay in between. This CDR3 is CASSLISSAVNYGYTF. The CDR3 nucleotides read TGTGCCAGCAGCCTCATTAGTTCAGCAGTTAACTATGGCTACACCTTC.

The rearrangement links TRBV12-5 to TRBJ2-7; the D is unclear. V was trimmed by 6 bases and J by 1 base, leaving 7 bases between them. CDR1 LGHNT and CDR2 FRNRAP come from the germline V gene. The CDR3 consists of 12 residues. The CDR3 DNA sequence: TGTGCTAGTGGCCGTGGATCCTACGAGCAGTACTTC. Translated: CASGRGSYEQYF.

The V call is TRBV11-2, the J call TRBJ1-4, with D perhaps TRBD1 (6 bases). The V gene's germline CDR1 is SGHAT and CDR2 FQNNGV. This CDR3 region has 15 residues. V was cut by 4 bases and J by 0 bases, with 9 bases left in between. CDR3 DNA sequence: TGTGCCAGCAGCTCGGACAGTACAACTAATGAAAAACTGTTTTTT. This translates into CASSSDSTTNEKLFF.

Concerning this clone: The same CDR3 arises from other DNA sequences in this sample as well. The chain is built from TRBV18 and TRBJ2-7; D unclear. This CDR3 has 12 amino acids. The V end lost 2 bases, the J end lost 2 bases, and 4 bases lay between the germline ends. The V gene's germline CDR1 is KGHSH and CDR2 LQKENI. CDR3 nucleotide sequence: TGTGCCAGCTCACCAGGGACCTACGAGCAGTACTTC. Its protein is CASSPGTYEQYF. Looking up the rest from reference TRBV18 and TRBJ2-7 gives the full variable domain: NAGVMQNPRHLVRRRGQEARLRCSPMKGHSHVYWYRQLPEEGLKFMVYLQKENIIDESGMPKERFSAEFPKEGPSILRIQQVVRGDSAAYFCASSPGTYEQYFGPGTRLTVT.

This rearrangement joins TRBV15 to TRBJ2-3; D unclear. The CDR3 is 13 amino acids. The germline gives CDR1 LNHNV, CDR2 YYDKDF (reference sequence). With 2 bases removed from V and 5 bases from J, the gap between germline ends came to 8 bases. The CDR3 reads CATSRPDGDTQYF. The CDR3, as DNA: TGTGCCACCAGCAGACCTGACGGAGATACGCAGTATTTT.

V gene TRBV11-3 combines with J gene TRBJ2-7; no definite D call. With 0 bases removed from V and 7 bases from J, the gap between germline ends came to 10 bases. CDR1 and CDR2 from the germline V gene are SGHNT and YENEEA. The CDR3 totals 13 residues. In nucleotides, the CDR3 is TGTGCCAGCAGCTTAGACCTCCGTAGGGAGCAGTACTTC. Translation gives CASSLDLRREQYF.

The chain couples TRBV7-2 to TRBJ2-1, with 11 nucleotides matching TRBD1. V lost 5 bases and J lost 3; bases outside the gene matches: 3. The length of the CDR3 is 15 residues. Germline assignment: CDR1 SGHTA and CDR2 FQGNSA. CDR3 protein: CASSRGTGGYNEQFF. CDR3 sequence (DNA): TGTGCCAGCAGCCGCGGGACAGGGGGCTACAATGAGCAGTTCTTC.

This clone was seen just once. The rearrangement links TRBV28 to TRBJ1-4; no clear D. The CDR3 sequence is 12 residues long. V lost 5 bases and J 8 bases, leaving 9 bases between the germline ends. Per the germline V gene, CDR1 is MDHEN and CDR2 is SYDVKM. The CDR3: CASSTTGEKLFF. The CDR3 DNA reads TGTGCCAGCAGTACCACGGGAGAAAAACTGTTTTTT.

The chain carries TRBV7-2 and TRBJ1-2; D might be TRBD1 (6 bases). Germline V gene lookup returns CDR1 SGHTA and CDR2 FQGNSA. Trimming cost V 4 bases and J 0 bases, with 12 bases left between them. This CDR3 comprises 15 residues. The CDR3 here is CASSSPGGANYGYTF. CDR3 nucleotides: TGTGCCAGCAGCTCCCCCGGGGGCGCTAACTATGGCTACACCTTC.

The V call is TRBV4-1, the J call TRBJ2-7; unclear D gene. Per the germline V gene, CDR1 is MGHRA and CDR2 is YSYEKL. The V end was cut by 0 bases, the J end by 4 bases, with 13 bases between. This CDR3 contains 15 residues. CDR3 sequence: CASSQDPGVWYEQYF. The CDR3 DNA reads TGCGCCAGCAGCCAAGATCCTGGGGTTTGGTACGAGCAGTACTTC.

This chain connects TRBV19 to TRBJ1-5; D is uncertain. Germline-derived CDR1 and CDR2 are LNHDA and SQIVND (reference sequence). The CDR3 consists of 14 residues. Trimming stripped 5 bases from V and 1 base from J, with 9 bases between. The CDR3 bases are TGTGCCAGTAGTTCGAAGGTGAGCAATCAGCCCCAGCATTTT. Translation: CASSSKVSNQPQHF. Using reference TRBV19 and TRBJ1-5 for the parts outside the CDR3, the full variable domain is DGGITQSPKYLFRKEGQNVTLSCEQNLNHDAMYWYRQDPGQGLRLIYYSQIVNDFQKGDIAEGYSVSREKKESFPLTVTSAQKNPTAFYLCASSSKVSNQPQHFGDGTRLSIL.

The chain combines TRBV18 with TRBJ1-1; D is unresolved. Germline CDR1 is KGHSH and CDR2 is LQKENI. V was cut by 2 bases and J by 1 base, with 8 bases left in between. The CDR3 loop spans 14 amino acids. CDR3 sequence: CASSPEIGNTEAFF. As DNA, the CDR3 is TGTGCCAGCTCACCAGAGATAGGGAACACTGAAGCTTTCTTT.

The genes are TRBV6-6 and TRBJ1-4; tentative D call: TRBD1 (5 bases). Germline CDR1 and CDR2: MNHNY and SVGAGI (reference sequence). This CDR3 has 15 amino acids. Trimming took off 5 bases at V and 5 bases at J, with 15 bases between the two ends. The CDR3 DNA follows: TGTGCCAGCAGTGCGGACGGCGGGGGGAATGAAAAACTGTTTTTT. This gives the protein CASSADGGGNEKLFF.

V is TRBV7-2 and J is TRBJ2-1, with 13 bases that match TRBD2. V shed 3 bases and J 10 bases; nucleotides not matched to a gene: 18. CDR1 is SGHTA, CDR2 FQGNSA, per germline. The CDR3 spans 19 residues. CDR3 loop: CASSFLGLLAGGPSHEQFF. CDR3 bases: TGTGCCAGCAGCTTTCTTGGGTTACTAGCGGGAGGGCCGAGTCACGAGCAGTTCTTC.

The chain joins TRBV7-3 to TRBJ1-1; D not certain. The ends were cut back, 4 bases at V and 1 base at J, with 1 base in the middle. This CDR3 spans 11 amino acids. Germline V gene data show CDR1 as SGHTA and CDR2 as FQGTGA. CDR3 sequence (DNA): TGTGCCAGCAGCTCGAACACTGAAGCTTTCTTT. Residues: CASSSNTEAFF.

The chain links TRBV7-6 to TRBJ2-7; TRBD2 is a possible D gene (6 bases). Germline V gene lookup returns CDR1 SGHVS and CDR2 FNYEAQ. CDR3 size: 14 residues. Trimming removed 1 base from V and 3 bases from J, with 10 bases in between. The CDR3 DNA sequence: TGTGCCAGCAGCTTAGAGGAGGGGCACTACGAGCAGTACTTC. Protein: CASSLEEGHYEQYF.

This sequence joins TRBV5-1 and TRBJ2-3; the D gene is possibly TRBD1 (5 bases). This CDR3 is 14 amino acids long. Germline CDR1 is SGHRS and CDR2 is YFSETQ. Trimming stripped 0 bases from V and 4 bases from J, with 9 bases between. The CDR3 DNA follows: TGCGCCAGCAGCTTGGGGCTAGGGGCAGATACGCAGTATTTT. Its translation is CASSLGLGADTQYF.

The chain carries TRBV7-2 and TRBJ2-7; 7 bases are a match to TRBD2. The CDR3 consists of 14 residues. CDR1 and CDR2 from the germline V gene are SGHTA and FQGNSA. Losses at the gene ends were 1 base for V and 7 bases for J; bases not matched to a gene: 7. The CDR3 reads CASSLGGRAGEQYF. The CDR3 DNA is TGTGCCAGCAGCTTAGGGGGGAGGGCCGGGGAGCAGTACTTC.